Given below is one T cell receptor beta chain in context. This receptor's antigen is unknown. The library was produced with the immunoSEQ multiplex PCR assay. A mixture of 60 forward primers for TCR Vbeta segments and 13 reverse primers for TCR Jbeta segments was used in the multiplex PCR. A multiplex PCR assay on genomic DNA amplified the CDR3 region of rearranged TCR beta genes. The amplified TCR beta libraries were sequenced on the Illumina HiSeq System as 87-base-pair reads. Concerning the study's data processing: A later analysis counted approximately 84 million unique TCR beta chains across the 600 to 850 repertoires, and roughly 9.9 million of these chains were shared by at least two donors. Raw reads were error-corrected and collapsed into unique sequences by a nearest-neighbor algorithm in which closely related sequences were merged to remove PCR and sequencing errors. Alignment of CDR3 sequences to IMGT reference sequences was used to assign V, D and J gene segments. For a sequence to be retained, at least a six-nucleotide match to both a V gene segment and a J gene segment was required. Rearrangements were called productive when the CDR3 lacked stop codons and stayed in frame with V and J; all others were non-productive. CDR3 was defined according to IMGT convention as the region running from the second conserved V-encoded cysteine to the conserved J-encoded phenylalanine. The earlier analysis of roughly 590 of the donors excluded any sequence lacking an unambiguous match to a single V gene segment. In an earlier analysis of approximately 500 of the donors, a V segment was called functional when productive rearrangements were above 56.7%, and segregating when the standard deviation between donors exceeded 5%. A statistical classification framework was built for diagnosing cytomegalovirus status from the catalog of TCR beta chain sequences. In a later analysis, TCR nucleotide sequences were compared against IMGT/GENE-DB human TR gene sequences so that V and J genes could be assigned. The TCRdist pipeline was used in a later analysis to assign CDR3 sequences and most-parsimonious VDJ recombination scenarios. In a later analysis, every TCR beta chain was defined by the combination of its CDR3 amino acid sequence and its V-gene family, and reads without a unique V-gene family were dropped. To address suspected cross-contamination and a sequencing artifact, a later analysis removed under 600 highly shared, low-generation-probability nucleotide sequences. In a later analysis, a clonal expansion index was calculated for each public chain from normalized within-repertoire ranks of inferred template counts. In a later analysis, generation probabilities were computed with a VDJ recombination model fitted to out-of-frame rearrangements, and the resulting probabilities were checked against IGoR. Hypergeometric tests were used in a later analysis to score TCR-TCR, TCR-HLA and TCR-CMV co-occurrence, with a repertoire-size bias correction applied to the TCR pairs. False discovery rates were estimated in a later analysis by permuting HLA or CMV assignments 20 times. In a later analysis, co-occurring TCRs were grouped with DBSCAN, and TCRdist sequence similarity was added when clustering was performed within HLA-allele-positive subsets. Repertoires with fewer than 30,000 or more than 120,000 public chains were left out of co-occurrence clustering, as were about five repertoires with anomalous nucleotide sharing. The table was pulled from immuneACCESS by TCRdb, which kept in-frame rearrangements only. Such tables lose some clones; where checked, under half of the loss comes from unresolved V genes, and the rest has no known cause. V and J calls and clone size follow that table, whereas D and trimming were derived from the DNA. For this sample, the table gives 170,000 or so clones. The ten largest clones capture around 1.9% of the sample.

The cohort was made up of 650 to 700 healthy bone marrow donors. All cohort members were sampled while nominally healthy, although unrecorded immune exposures were likely present. The donor tested CMV seronegative and was one of the 352 seronegative cohort members. Each donor provided a peripheral blood sample, and peripheral blood mononuclear cells were used for TCR beta sequencing. The Qiagen DNeasy Blood Extraction Kit was used to extract genomic DNA from the blood cell samples. The sample is drawn from a study of cytomegalovirus exposure and HLA in healthy donors (dated by TCRdb to between 2016 and 2019). Context from the whole study: An earlier analysis of 587 of the donors reported approximately 290 Gb of sequence data and 117 million unique TCR beta sequences from 150 million to 200 million T cells. Rather than drawing on any new phenotypic data, the later analysis identified candidate immune exposures from TCR beta sequences and the way those sequences occurred across donors. Both class I and class II loci were covered by HLA typing, at four-digit resolution. To study patterns of TCR occurrence, a later analysis re-analyzed previously published TCR beta repertoires from several hundred donors and added high-resolution HLA genotyping. An early release covering roughly 640 HLA-typed donors comprised approximately 300 gigabases of sequencing data and around 80 million unique TCR sequences. Across roughly 420 genotyped donors of the cohort, an average of about 200,000 unique TCR beta nucleotide sequences per donor were sequenced, and roughly 18% of those sequences were non-productive. The number of typed donors differed by locus: roughly 629-640 for A, B, C, DRB1 and DQB1; some 500 for DQA1; around 610 for DPA1; and 450 to 480 for DPB1. Donor age, sex, ethnicity and CMV serostatus were compiled together with the repertoire data. The aim of the study was to test whether cataloging public T cell receptors could identify signatures of past pathogen exposure. An earlier analysis of 587 of the donors applied high-throughput TCR beta sequencing to assess whether each TCR beta V gene segment acted as functional or pseudogenic. In a later genetic analysis, genome-wide SNP genotypes for about 55% of the 666 donors were used, and that subset was treated as a discovery cohort. Among the roughly 400 genotyped donors, around 81% belonged to the genetic ancestry cluster associated with self-reported Caucasian donors. All discovery cohort repertoires had been generated using a single sequencing platform. To predict cytomegalovirus infection status, the study brought together high-throughput TCR immunosequencing, statistical association of individual TCRs with disease status, and machine learning. Using immunosequencing, the study profiled T cell repertoires from approximately 700 subjects and related those repertoires to cytomegalovirus serostatus. A separate validation cohort of about 110 different subjects was used in addition to the roughly 640-subject first cohort. Several DR-DQ haplotypes were treated as single units for association and clustering because of strong linkage in the cohort. General findings and caveats noted by the study authors: A cluster of highly shared sequence variants was judged likely to represent a technical artifact of the sequencing pipeline. In a later analysis, HLA-associated TCR beta chains were found to be more clonally expanded and to have lower generation probabilities than equally common non-associated chains. The authors suggested that the approach could potentially be generalized to other disease states and immunological phenotypes. The classifier was reported to diagnose cytomegalovirus status with high specificity and sensitivity in both the original cohort and the validation cohort. The earlier analysis of approximately 540 of the donors excluded roughly 17 rarely observed V segments, including chromosome 9 orphons, because counts were too low. Broadly in line with IMGT annotations, most TCR beta V segments showed up in productive rearrangements about 87% or about 30% of the time in an earlier analysis of several hundred of the donors. Correlated functional status among segregating V segments might reflect linkage disequilibrium, but an unknown experimental factor could not be ruled out. V-gene and J-gene trimming of TCR beta chains was associated with a missense DCLRE1C variant in a later genetic analysis, and the association was replicated in an independent cohort. In a later analysis, the rate of TCR association differed among HLA loci, with DRB1 alleles having the most associated TCRs and HLA-C alleles having the fewest. Most TCR sequences were observed very rarely across donors, whereas some public TCRs were present in many individuals. Most CMV-associated TCR beta chains appeared to be HLA-restricted in a later analysis, and the HLA associations seemed to be driven largely by CMV exposure. A later analysis associated approximately 17,000 TCR beta sequences with specific HLA alleles at a false discovery rate of 0.05. Only TCR beta chains were sequenced in this cohort, and the absence of alpha or paired-chain data limited detectable features. Because HLA typing was missing for some donors at each locus, association tests included only the typed subset. According to a later analysis, parvovirus B19, influenza, CMV and Epstein-Barr virus appeared linked to several top co-occurrence clusters. A further reported finding was that TCR beta sequences accurately predicted the HLA-A and HLA-B alleles for most subjects in the first cohort. When HLA alleles, especially DR and DQ, strongly co-occurred, attributing TCR associations to individual alleles was difficult. CMV serostatus was the only immune exposure information available for the cohort. In vitro tests confirmed that a few of the cytomegalovirus-associated TCR beta chains recognize cytomegalovirus antigens. In a later genetic analysis, fewer N-insertions in productive TCRs were reported among donors in an Asian-associated ancestry cluster than the approximately 710-donor mean. Roughly uniform sequencing depth across donors was assumed in presence/absence analyses, although this assumption may not hold. A total of 164 TCR beta chains were listed by the study as associated with cytomegalovirus.

The sample taken for sequencing was PBMCs. The sequence was collected from a man younger than 45 in good health and CMV-seronegative.

Here the CDR3 is given as CASSSRGGSPDTQYF. Read as DNA, the sequence is TGTGCCAGCAGCTCTAGGGGCGGGAGCCCAGATACGCAGTATTTT. The receptor chain draws on TRBV5-4 and TRBJ2-3; 7 middle bases align to TRBD2. Compared with germline, V lacks 3 bases and J lacks 4 bases; bases without a gene match: 8. Taken from the germline V gene (reference sequence), the CDR1 and CDR2 loops are SGHNT and YYREEE. The CDR3, cysteine through phenylalanine, is 15 amino acids long. Solely the CDR3 DNA is kept, with 45 bases framed from the first base. Reference TRBV5-4 and TRBJ2-3 genes cover what lies past the CDR3, so the full variable domain is ETGVTQSPTHLIKTRGQQVTLRCSSQSGHNTVSWYQQALGQGPQFIFQYYREEENGRGNFPPRFSGLQFPNYSSELNVNALELDDSALYLCASSSRGGSPDTQYFGPGTRLTVL.